Sequencing of this T cell receptor (beta chain) was carried out in a study of T-cell reconstitution after alpha-beta-depleted transplantation in children. Whole-study results and caveats: T-cell counts and diversity at one year post-transplant came mainly from newly produced T cells. Surviving recipient T cells and thymic progenitors accounted for the high day-60 TCRbeta diversity observed in some patients.

Comment on this clonotype: Antigen unknown.

Unique molecular identifiers tagged the TCRbeta library. TCRdb analysed the PCR reads with MiXCR anew, one entry per CDR3 protein. The sample gives 200,000 or so distinct CDR3 sequences, about 6% of which show up once; roughly 4.7% is in the top ten. This CDR3 is built from 14 residues. The trim removed 5 bases at V and 9 bases at J, leaving 6 bases unmatched. Germline V gene data show CDR1 as SGHVS and CDR2 as FQNEAQ. The sequencing here drew on PBMCs, taken before TCRalphabeta/CD19-depleted stem cell transplant. The chain links TRBV7-8 to TRBJ1-6, with 8 bases lining up with TRBD1. The source is a girl under two years old with combined immunodeficiency, due to receive a stem cell transplant. The chain's CDR3 is CASSNGQGGSPLHF. In DNA, the CDR3 is TGTGCCAGCAGCAACGGACAGGGAGGTTCACCCCTCCACTTT.